The clone carrying this T cell receptor beta chain was seen a few times. As yet, its antigen is unknown. The V gene's germline CDR1 is SGHTA and CDR2 FQGNSA. V gave up 2 bases and J gave up 8 bases, with 15 bases separating them. This CDR3 spans 14 amino acids. Amplification targeted TCR beta CDR3 regions from RNA transcripts. The HTBI primer set served for first-round RT-PCR of the TCR CDR3. TCRdb ran MiXCR on the multiplex PCR reads and lists one entry per CDR3 protein. The repertoire holds hundreds of thousands of distinct CDR3 sequences, with roughly 15% as singletons. These data are taken from a study of T cells in Graves' hyperthyroidism and ophthalmopathy. Whole-study results and caveats: Ophthalmopathy cases were set apart from stable hyperthyroidism by a 13 V-J model.

What was sequenced was blood. The TCR was taken from a woman under 30 with Graves' hyperthyroidism. The J gene is TRBJ1-2, the V gene TRBV7-2; D not certain. The CDR3 DNA sequence: TGTGCCAGCAGCTTACGGGAACCCTTCCGGGGCTACACCTTC. It encodes CASSLREPFRGYTF.